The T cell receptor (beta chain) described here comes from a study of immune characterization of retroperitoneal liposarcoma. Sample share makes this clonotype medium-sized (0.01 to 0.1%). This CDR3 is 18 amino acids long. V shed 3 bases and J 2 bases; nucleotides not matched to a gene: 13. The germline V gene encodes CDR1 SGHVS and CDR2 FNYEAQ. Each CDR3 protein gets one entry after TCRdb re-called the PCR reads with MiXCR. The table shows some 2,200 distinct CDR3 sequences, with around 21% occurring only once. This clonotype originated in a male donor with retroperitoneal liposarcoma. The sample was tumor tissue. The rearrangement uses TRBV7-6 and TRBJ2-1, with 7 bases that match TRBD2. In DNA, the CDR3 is TGTGCCAGCAGCTTGACGCGGGGGAAGATAGAGACCTACAATGAGCAGTTCTTC. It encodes CASSLTRGKIETYNEQFF.